This T cell receptor beta chain was found in a study of Ad26.COV2.S vaccination and SARS-CoV-2 variants. Clones were read by immunoSEQ multiplex PCR, and TCRdb kept only the in-frame ones, dropping some. Of about 410,000 clones listed, around 92% are singletons. Treatment reported: roughly 20 received Ad26.COV2.S at low or high dose, single or two shots; roughly five received placebo; per-sample allocation not given. Material that was analyzed had been drawn on day 63 after the first vaccine or placebo injection. CDR1 and CDR2 from the germline V gene are SGHNT and YYREEE (reference sequence). Trimming removed 4 bases at V and 2 bases at J, with 15 bases between. CDR3 size: 15 residues.

This chain connects TRBV5-4 to TRBJ2-5, with a possible D match to TRBD1 (6 bases). The source was peripheral blood, collected in a trial of Ad26.COV2.S vaccine versus placebo. This clonotype was sampled from a person aged 18-60 years who received the Ad26.COV2.S COVID-19 vaccine or a placebo. CDR3 in amino acids: CASSQGGAIQETQYF. CDR3 nucleotides: TGTGCCAGCAGCCAAGGGGGAGCGATTCAAGAGACCCAGTACTTC.